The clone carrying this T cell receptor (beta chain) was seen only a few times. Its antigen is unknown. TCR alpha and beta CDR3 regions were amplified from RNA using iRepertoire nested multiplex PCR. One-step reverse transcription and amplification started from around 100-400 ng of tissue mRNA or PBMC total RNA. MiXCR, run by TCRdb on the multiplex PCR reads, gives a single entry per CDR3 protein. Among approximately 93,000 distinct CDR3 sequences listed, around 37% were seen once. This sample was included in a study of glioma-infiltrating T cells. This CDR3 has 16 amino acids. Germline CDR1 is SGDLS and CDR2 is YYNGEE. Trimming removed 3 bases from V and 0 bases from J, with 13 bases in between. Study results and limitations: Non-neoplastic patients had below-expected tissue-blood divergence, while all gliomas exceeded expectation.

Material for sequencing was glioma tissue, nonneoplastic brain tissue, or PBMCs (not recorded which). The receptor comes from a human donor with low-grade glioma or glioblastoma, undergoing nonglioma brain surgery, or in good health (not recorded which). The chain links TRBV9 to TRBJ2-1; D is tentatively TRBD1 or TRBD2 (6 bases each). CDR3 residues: CASSAPEGGSYNEQFF. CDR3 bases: TGTGCCAGCAGCGCCCCAGAGGGGGGCTCCTACAATGAGCAGTTCTTC.